The next 4 T cell receptor beta chains were all read from a single sample in a study of blood T cells in healthy people across ages. A sample-barcoded 5' primer and a J-beta primer mix were used in a second PCR of roughly 6 to 11 cycles. TCRdb reprocessed the 5' RACE reads via MiXCR and lists one record per CDR3 protein. The table includes about 900,000 distinct CDR3 sequences, about 44% detected once. The sample taken for sequencing was blood. These receptors all stem from a young man in good health.

The J gene is TRBJ2-3, the V gene TRBV24-1; a possible D gene is TRBD1 (6 bases). Germline loops: CDR1 KGHDR, CDR2 SFDVKD. The CDR3 length is 15 residues. Trimming removed 4 bases at V and 2 bases at J, with 12 bases between. The CDR3 protein is CATSDRGQSTDTQYF. CDR3 coding DNA: TGTGCCACCAGTGACCGTGGACAGTCCACAGATACGCAGTATTTT.

This clonotype was detected only a few times. V gene TRBV12-3 or TRBV12-4 combines with J gene TRBJ2-2; 8 bases are a match to TRBD1. This CDR3 spans 14 amino acids. Trimming at V came to 6 bases and at J to 8 bases, leaving 8 bases not matched to a gene. The CDR3 spells CASRLDRARGELFF. In DNA, the CDR3 is TGTGCCAGCAGATTGGACAGGGCAAGGGGGGAGCTGTTTTTT.

In this sample, this clonotype turned up a few times. The rearrangement links TRBV29-1 to TRBJ1-2; D might be TRBD1 (5 bases). V lost 7 bases and J 5 bases, leaving 17 bases between the germline ends. Per germline, CDR1 SQVTM and CDR2 ANQGSEA. This CDR3 is built from 13 residues. The CDR3 sequence: CSADAGTSYGYTF. The DNA of the CDR3 is TGCAGCGCCGACGCCGGGACCTCATATGGCTACACCTTC.

The genes are TRBV29-1 and TRBJ2-1; D is perhaps TRBD1 (8 bases). The J call could be wrong; TRBJ2-7 is a better fit for the DNA end. CDR3 length equals 14 residues. Germline V gene data show CDR1 as SQVTM and CDR2 as ANQGSEA. Here the CDR3 DNA reads TGCAGCGTGGGAGGGACAGGAGTCTACAATGAGCAGTACTTC. Its translation: CSVGGTGVYNEQYF.